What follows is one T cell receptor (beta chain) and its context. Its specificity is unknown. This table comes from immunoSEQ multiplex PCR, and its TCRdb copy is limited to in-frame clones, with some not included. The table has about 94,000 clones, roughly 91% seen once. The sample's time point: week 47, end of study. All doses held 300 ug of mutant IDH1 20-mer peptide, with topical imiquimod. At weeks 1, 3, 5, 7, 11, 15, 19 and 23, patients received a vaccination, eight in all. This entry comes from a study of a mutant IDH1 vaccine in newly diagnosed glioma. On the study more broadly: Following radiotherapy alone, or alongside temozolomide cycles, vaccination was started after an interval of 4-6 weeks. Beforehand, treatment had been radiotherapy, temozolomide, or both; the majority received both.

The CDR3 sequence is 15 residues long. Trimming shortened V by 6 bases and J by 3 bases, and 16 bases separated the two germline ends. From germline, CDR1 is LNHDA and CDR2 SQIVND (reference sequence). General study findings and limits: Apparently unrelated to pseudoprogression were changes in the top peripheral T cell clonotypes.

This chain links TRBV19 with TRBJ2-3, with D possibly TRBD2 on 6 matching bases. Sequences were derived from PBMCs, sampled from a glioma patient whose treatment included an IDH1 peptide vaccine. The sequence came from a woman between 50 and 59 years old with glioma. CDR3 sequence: CASRDAGGRTDTQYF. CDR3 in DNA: TGTGCCAGTAGGGATGCCGGGGGTAGGACAGATACGCAGTATTTT.